The TCR beta chain under discussion was sequenced for a study of blood T cell repertoires in COVID-19. Study-wide context: Collection of acute and convalescent COVID-19 samples took place in the United States, Italy and Spain. Sample material is recorded as cDNA or gDNA derived from T cells, B-cell-depleted T cells, or PBMCs.

This clone was found many times. Germline loops: CDR1 LGHNA, CDR2 YNFKEQ. V lost 4 bases and J lost 1; bases outside the gene matches: 3. The CDR3 is 15 amino acids. Original data processing: From reference gene primer amplification, estimates of nucleated cell counts were derived. Some clones are missing from TCRdb's copy, which holds only in-frame ones; the method was immunoSEQ multiplex PCR. V and J calls and clone size are copied from that table; D and trimming were computed from the DNA. The sample holds around 250,000 clones, 82% seen once. This sequence originates from a woman between 18 and 29 years old with acute or convalescent COVID-19. This sequence joins TRBV4-2 and TRBJ1-5; 8 bases line up with TRBD1. The sample consisted of peripheral blood. For the CDR3, the DNA is TGTGCCAGCAGCCCGCAGGGGGCAAGCAATCAGCCCCAGCATTTT. It encodes CASSPQGASNQPQHF.